This passage covers 9 T cell receptor beta chains from one sample sequenced in a study of technical replicates of blood from a handful of donors. TCRdb's table, derived via immunoSEQ multiplex PCR, lists solely in-frame clones and lacks some. The sample has tens of thousands of clones; roughly 94% are singletons. What was sequenced was T cells isolated from PBMCs. The source is a human donor in good health.

This chain links TRBV5-1 with TRBJ2-3; D unclear. CDR3 size: 12 residues. With 6 bases removed from V and 9 bases from J, the gap between germline ends came to 14 bases. Germline CDR1 SGHRS, CDR2 YFSETQ. CDR3 amino acids: CASNFDIGTQYF. The CDR3 region has the DNA TGCGCCAGCAATTTCGACATCGGCACGCAGTATTTT. Variable domain in full (rest from reference TRBV5-1 and TRBJ2-3): KAGVTQTPRYLIKTRGQQVTLSCSPISGHRSVSWYQQTPGQGLQFLFEYFSETQRNKGNFPGRFSGRQFSNSRSEMNVSTLELGDSALYLCASNFDIGTQYFGPGTRLTVL.

The chain links TRBV2 to TRBJ1-5; D ambiguous. From germline, CDR1 is SNHLY and CDR2 FYNNEI. The CDR3 totals 12 residues. Trimming removed 8 bases at V and 5 bases at J, with 10 bases between. The DNA of the CDR3 is TGTGCCAGCCGCGGGAACGATCAGCCCCAGCATTTT. Amino acid sequence: CASRGNDQPQHF.

The gene calls are TRBV10-1 and TRBJ2-1; tentatively, D is TRBD1 (5 bases). The CDR3 spans 16 residues. Per germline, CDR1 WNHNN and CDR2 SYGVQD (reference sequence). The ends were cut back, 0 bases at V and 4 bases at J, with 13 bases in the middle. This CDR3 reads CASSESSGNTYNEQFF. The CDR3 DNA reads TGCGCCAGCAGTGAGTCGTCAGGGAACACTTACAATGAGCAGTTCTTC.

V and J are TRBV25-1 and TRBJ2-1; maybe TRBD2 (6 bases). The CDR3 has 11 amino acids. The germline gives CDR1 MGHDK, CDR2 SYGVNS. Here the CDR3 reads CASVVGGEQFF. The CDR3 DNA reads as TGTGCTAGCGTAGTGGGGGGTGAGCAGTTCTTC.

This clone was counted a single time. This rearrangement joins TRBV6-6 to TRBJ1-5; a possible D gene is TRBD1 (6 bases). The V end was cut by 6 bases, the J end by 1 base, with 16 bases between. Germline CDR1 reads MNHNY; CDR2 reads SVGAGI (reference sequence). This CDR3 comprises 16 residues. The CDR3 nucleotides are TGTGCCAGCAGATCCGGGACATGGGGCAGCAATCAGCCCCAGCATTTT. Encoded protein: CASRSGTWGSNQPQHF.

This rearrangement joins TRBV18 to TRBJ1-4; 7 bases align to TRBD1. V trimming: 3 bases; J trimming: 8 bases; junction bases outside the gene matches: 9. CDR1 and CDR2 (germline): KGHSH, LQKENI. The CDR3 extends over 15 amino acids. The CDR3 sequence is CASSPGSTGREKLFF. In DNA form, the CDR3 reads TGTGCCAGCTCACCCGGGTCGACAGGGCGGGAAAAACTGTTTTTT.

The chain joins TRBV28 to TRBJ1-4, with 10 bases identical to TRBD1. Unmatched junction bases numbered 13, after V lost 7 bases and J lost 14 bases. Germline CDR1 and CDR2: MDHEN and SYDVKM. The CDR3 runs 14 residues. CDR3 in DNA: TGTGCCAGCATGGACGGGACAGGGGAAATAAAGCTGTTTTTT. It specifies CASMDGTGEIKLFF.

The chain links TRBV27 to TRBJ2-3; maybe TRBD1 (5 bases). In germline, CDR1 is MNHEY, CDR2 SMNVEV (reference sequence). Trimming pared 4 bases from V and 0 bases from J, leaving 11 bases between. There are 15 residues in the CDR3. For the CDR3, the DNA is TGTGCCAGCAGTTGGGGCAACTCTAGCACAGATACGCAGTATTTT. Protein sequence: CASSWGNSSTDTQYF.

The J gene is TRBJ1-2, the V gene TRBV7-6; D may be TRBD1 (5 bases). Trimming cost V 1 base and J 4 bases, with 19 bases left between them. The CDR3 length is 17 residues. Germline CDR1 is SGHVS and CDR2 is FNYEAQ. The CDR3 sequence: CASSLEPGVGGVYGYTF. The CDR3 DNA sequence: TGTGCCAGCAGCTTAGAGCCTGGAGTGGGGGGTGTCTATGGCTACACCTTC.